Included here is one T cell receptor beta chain sequence, with context. Its target is not known. This sample was included in a study of response to subunit inactivated influenza vaccine. TCRdb redid the calling of the RT-PCR reads with MiXCR, one entry per CDR3 protein. The table records around 750,000 distinct CDR3 sequences, 21% of them present only once. Overall study results and limits: Few additional T cells are recruited per seasonal influenza vaccination, authors suggested.

With V trimmed by 3 bases and J by 6 bases, 6 bases remained unmatched. The CDR3 is made up of 13 amino acids. The V gene's germline CDR1 is SGHDT and CDR2 YYEEEE. The sample consisted of PBMCs from blood, taken 4 to 6 days after vaccination. V and J are TRBV5-6 and TRBJ2-7, with 7 nucleotides matching TRBD1. The sequence was collected from a man between 50 and 59 years old who received an inactivated influenza vaccine. CDR3 DNA sequence: TGTGCCAGCAGCTACGACAGGGACCCCGAGCAGTACTTC. Its translation: CASSYDRDPEQYF.